This passage covers 6 T cell receptor beta chains from one sample sequenced in a study of neurological immune-mediated disorders. TCRdb reanalysed the 5' RACE reads using MiXCR and keeps one entry per CDR3 protein. The repertoire holds about 71,000 distinct CDR3 sequences, with 4.5% as singletons. The sample taken for sequencing was PBMCs. The source is a man aged 25-45 years with multiple sclerosis.

This clonotype has only a few counts. V usage is TRBV6-1 and J usage is TRBJ1-2; TRBD1 agrees at 9 bases. Losses at the gene ends were 10 bases for V and 4 bases for J; bases not matched to a gene: 7. Germline V CDR1 and CDR2: MNHNS, SASEGT. The CDR3 extends over 13 amino acids. CDR3 loop: CATGQGRVYGYTF. The CDR3 region has the DNA TGTGCCACTGGACAGGGGCGCGTCTATGGCTACACCTTC.

This clonotype appeared many times. The chain is built from TRBV5-1 and TRBJ2-3; perhaps D is TRBD1 or TRBD2 (5 bases each). CDR3 size: 13 residues. Germline CDR1 is SGHRS and CDR2 is YFSETQ. Deletions cut 4 bases from V and 6 bases from J, with 12 bases between. This chain's CDR3 is CASSTDWGDTQYF. As DNA, the CDR3 is TGCGCCAGCAGCACTGACTGGGGGGATACGCAGTATTTT. Full variable domain (outside the CDR3, taken from reference TRBV5-1 and TRBJ2-3): KAGVTQTPRYLIKTRGQQVTLSCSPISGHRSVSWYQQTPGQGLQFLFEYFSETQRNKGNFPGRFSGRQFSNSRSEMNVSTLELGDSALYLCASSTDWGDTQYFGPGTRLTVL.

This clonotype was counted many times. The V call is TRBV29-1, the J call TRBJ2-2; tentative D call: TRBD2 (6 bases). The germline V gene encodes CDR1 SQVTM and CDR2 ANQGSEA. V was cut by 7 bases and J by 6 bases, with 18 bases left in between. The CDR3 has 14 amino acids. CDR3 loop: CSAHGDSSAGELFF. DNA for the CDR3: TGCAGCGCCCATGGGGACTCCTCGGCCGGGGAGCTGTTTTTT.

V is TRBV20-1 and J is TRBJ2-7; possible D gene TRBD2, 5 bases. The CDR3 is made up of 13 amino acids. CDR1 is DFQATT, CDR2 SNEGSKA, per germline (reference sequence). Deletions cut 5 bases from V and 6 bases from J, with 17 bases between. The CDR3 spells CSAALGVSREQYF. The CDR3 bases are TGCAGTGCTGCCCTGGGAGTCAGCCGCGAGCAGTACTTC.

The rearrangement uses TRBV7-9 and TRBJ2-1; no definite D call. Trimming left V 5 bases short and J 1 base short, with 12 bases between. Germline loops: CDR1 SEHNR, CDR2 FQNEAQ (reference sequence). This CDR3 has 15 amino acids. The CDR3 DNA reads TGTGCCAGCAGCGACCGGGTCCGTTCCTACAATGAGCAGTTCTTC. Translating it yields CASSDRVRSYNEQFF.

Ten or more counts support this clonotype. This sequence joins TRBV5-6 and TRBJ2-7; D is uncertain. Looked up from germline, CDR1 is SGHDT and CDR2 is YYEEEE. The CDR3 is made up of 12 amino acids. Trimming stripped 1 base from V and 2 bases from J, with 4 bases between. The CDR3 bases are TGTGCCAGCAGCTTGAGCGCCTACGAGCAGTACTTC. Residues: CASSLSAYEQYF. Together with reference TRBV5-6 and TRBJ2-7, the CDR3 gives the full variable domain: DAGVTQSPTHLIKTRGQQVTLRCSPKSGHDTVSWYQQALGQGPQFIFQYYEEEERQRGNFPDRFSGHQFPNYSSELNVNALLLGDSALYLCASSLSAYEQYFGPGTRLTVT.